These 18 T cell receptor beta chains were all obtained from the same sample, sequenced in a study of T cell responses to AZD1222 COVID-19 vaccine. The table came from immunoSEQ multiplex PCR; TCRdb's copy has only in-frame clones and leaves some out. This sample has about 110,000 clones, with less than 90% found just once. Specimen: peripheral blood, collected on day 0 of AZD1222 vaccination. All receptors derive from an adult in good health.

The chain links TRBV5-6 to TRBJ1-2, with a weak D call TRBD1 (6 bases). The germline V and J ends were trimmed by 3 bases and 5 bases, with 20 bases remaining between them. The length of the CDR3 is 16 residues. Germline CDR1 reads SGHDT; CDR2 reads YYEEEE. CDR3 loop: CASSSSLRGDVYGYTF. The CDR3 nucleotides read TGTGCCAGCAGCTCCAGTCTTAGGGGGGACGTTTATGGCTACACCTTC.

V is TRBV18 and J is TRBJ2-7, with D tentatively TRBD1 (6 bases). Per the germline V gene, CDR1 is KGHSH and CDR2 is LQKENI. The CDR3 is 13 residues long. Trimming took off 8 bases at V and 3 bases at J, with 14 bases between the two ends. The CDR3 DNA reads TGTGCCAGCGCGTACAGGGACCACTACGAGCAGTACTTC. Translated, it gives CASAYRDHYEQYF.

The chain uses TRBV2 and TRBJ2-1, with 7 bases matching TRBD1. V gave up 7 bases and J gave up 0 bases; unmatched junction bases: 3. Germline assignment: CDR1 SNHLY and CDR2 FYNNEI. The CDR3 totals 14 residues. The CDR3 coding sequence is TGTGCCAGCACCCGGGACAGCTCCTACAATGAGCAGTTCTTC. Translation gives CASTRDSSYNEQFF.

Comment on this clone: The sample contains more than one DNA sequence encoding this CDR3. This chain's CDR3 is CATSDPGQVYGYTF. The DNA for the CDR3 is TGTGCCACCAGTGACCCTGGACAAGTCTATGGCTACACCTTC. This chain uses TRBV24-1 with TRBJ1-2, with D possibly matching TRBD1 (5 bases). Germline V gene sequence: CDR1 KGHDR, CDR2 SFDVKD. The CDR3 runs 14 residues. With 4 bases removed from V and 4 bases from J, the gap between germline ends came to 12 bases.

The chain couples TRBV18 to TRBJ1-1; D gene ambiguous. CDR3 length: 14 amino acids. Trimming stripped 4 bases from V and 1 base from J, with 10 bases between. Germline lookup yields CDR1 KGHSH and CDR2 LQKENI. The CDR3 DNA follows: TGTGCCAGCTCACAGGACCAGTGGAACACTGAAGCTTTCTTT. It is translated as CASSQDQWNTEAFF.

This clone was seen a handful of times. CDR3 bases: TGTGCCAGCAGCAAAGGGGGAGCAACTAATGAAAAACTGTTTTTT. It is translated as CASSKGGATNEKLFF. J is TRBJ1-4 and V is TRBV5-4, with D tentatively TRBD1 (6 bases). Trimming removed 4 bases from V and 0 bases from J, with 10 bases in between. Germline values: CDR1 SGHNT, CDR2 YYREEE (reference sequence). The CDR3 sequence is 15 residues long.

The CDR3 loop is CASSQDLTLPGRGEKLFF. In DNA, the CDR3 is TGTGCCAGCAGCCAAGATCTCACCCTTCCAGGACGCGGTGAAAAACTGTTTTTT. This chain links TRBV4-2 with TRBJ1-4; D unclear. Germline V gives CDR1 LGHNA, CDR2 YNFKEQ. V lost 0 bases and J 7 bases, leaving 21 bases between the germline ends. The length of the CDR3 is 18 residues.

This clone was recorded once. The chain recombines TRBV29-1 with TRBJ1-4; D unclear. The CDR3 consists of 12 residues. CDR1 is SQVTM, CDR2 ANQGSEA, per germline. The V and J ends lost 4 bases and 2 bases respectively, with 5 bases between them. The DNA for the CDR3 is TGCAGCGTTGGTGGTACTAATGAAAAACTGTTTTTT. Translated: CSVGGTNEKLFF.

The chain is built from TRBV29-1 and TRBJ1-1; maybe TRBD1 (5 bases). V dropped 7 bases and J dropped 2 bases, with 11 bases sitting between them. The CDR3 is 12 residues long. Germline V gene data show CDR1 as SQVTM and CDR2 as ANQGSEA. The CDR3 spells CSAQGANTEAFF. The CDR3 DNA reads TGCAGCGCTCAAGGGGCCAACACTGAAGCTTTCTTT.

This clone was counted between two and nine times. The chain employs TRBV29-1 and TRBJ1-1; D might be TRBD1 (6 bases). V lost 7 bases, J lost 7 bases, and 13 bases lay in between. Germline values: CDR1 SQVTM, CDR2 ANQGSEA. This CDR3 comprises 11 residues. The CDR3 coding sequence is TGCAGCGGCTTGGGGACAATTGAAGCTTTCTTT. The encoded protein is CSGLGTIEAFF.

This chain uses TRBV19 with TRBJ1-1; tentatively, D is TRBD1 (5 bases). V dropped 9 bases and J dropped 5 bases, with 13 bases sitting between them. The length of the CDR3 is 12 residues. CDR1 and CDR2 from the germline V gene are LNHDA and SQIVND (reference sequence). The CDR3 nucleotides are TGTGCCAGCCAGGGATGGGGAACTGAAGCTTTCTTT. It codes for CASQGWGTEAFF. The full variable domain, with the rest looked up from reference TRBV19 and TRBJ1-1, is DGGITQSPKYLFRKEGQNVTLSCEQNLNHDAMYWYRQDPGQGLRLIYYSQIVNDFQKGDIAEGYSVSREKKESFPLTVTSAQKNPTAFYLCASQGWGTEAFFGQGTRLTVV.

This chain links TRBV10-1 with TRBJ2-1; 10 bases are a match to TRBD2. CDR1 and CDR2 (germline): WNHNN, SYGVQD (reference sequence). Losses at the gene ends were 4 bases for V and 0 bases for J; bases not matched to a gene: 6. This CDR3 is built from 17 residues. This chain's CDR3 is CASSGLAGAGSYNEQFF. The CDR3 DNA is TGCGCCAGCAGTGGACTAGCGGGTGCGGGCTCCTACAATGAGCAGTTCTTC.

The chain joins TRBV10-3 to TRBJ2-7; D may be TRBD2 (6 bases). V gave up 0 bases and J gave up 6 bases, with 12 bases separating them. The length of the CDR3 is 14 residues. Germline V gene lookup returns CDR1 ENHRY and CDR2 SYGVKD. The CDR3, as DNA: TGTGCCATCAGTGAGTCAGTTGGAGGGTTCGAGCAGTACTTC. Its protein product is CAISESVGGFEQYF.

The rearrangement joins TRBV19 to TRBJ1-2; 9 bases are a match to TRBD1. The CDR3 sequence is 14 residues long. With V trimmed by 5 bases and J by 3 bases, 4 bases remained unmatched. Germline assignment: CDR1 LNHDA and CDR2 SQIVND (reference sequence). The CDR3 loop is CASSPGQGDYGYTF. The CDR3 region has the DNA TGTGCCAGTAGTCCGGGACAGGGTGACTATGGCTACACCTTC. Using reference TRBV19 and TRBJ1-2 for the parts outside the CDR3, the full variable domain is DGGITQSPKYLFRKEGQNVTLSCEQNLNHDAMYWYRQDPGQGLRLIYYSQIVNDFQKGDIAEGYSVSREKKESFPLTVTSAQKNPTAFYLCASSPGQGDYGYTFGSGTRLTVV.

This clone was found a few times. This rearrangement joins TRBV6-5 to TRBJ2-2; TRBD1 aligns across 7 bases. The germline V gene encodes CDR1 MNHEY and CDR2 SVGAGI. With V trimmed by 6 bases and J by 0 bases, 4 bases remained unmatched. The CDR3 is 15 residues long. Written as DNA, the CDR3 is TGTGCCAGCAGATCGACAGGGACGAACACCGGGGAGCTGTTTTTT. Residues: CASRSTGTNTGELFF.

The rearrangement joins TRBV6-6 to TRBJ1-5; no reliable D call. Germline V gene data show CDR1 as MNHNY and CDR2 as SVGAGI (reference sequence). The ends were cut back, 8 bases at V and 0 bases at J, with 8 bases in the middle. This CDR3 region has 13 residues. CDR3 sequence (DNA): TGTGCCAGCGCCGAGGTTAGCAATCAGCCCCAGCATTTT. Translation gives CASAEVSNQPQHF.

The chain carries TRBV4-2 and TRBJ1-2; the match to TRBD1 covers 8 bases. The CDR3 covers 15 residues. Germline V gives CDR1 LGHNA, CDR2 YNFKEQ. Trimming at V came to 1 base and at J to 4 bases, leaving 5 bases not matched to a gene. CDR3 bases: TGTGCCAGCAGCCAAGTTCTTGGACAGGGCTATGGCTACACCTTC. This translates into CASSQVLGQGYGYTF.

Only one count was recorded for this clone. The genes are TRBV24-1 and TRBJ1-2, with 9 bases lining up with TRBD1. Germline-derived CDR1 and CDR2 are KGHDR and SFDVKD. The junction had 19 bases not matched to a gene; V was cut back by 11 bases and J by 4 bases. The CDR3 is 17 amino acids. CDR3 sequence (DNA): TGTGCCAAAAACAGGGGGCGAGTCCCTTCGGTAGGCTATGGCTACACCTTC. It encodes CAKNRGRVPSVGYGYTF.